This T cell receptor (beta chain) was found in a study of follicular helper T cells after annual influenza vaccination. Clones were read by immunoSEQ multiplex PCR, and TCRdb kept only the in-frame ones, dropping some. Found here are approximately 600 clones, 80% to 90% of them singletons; the top ten hold 5.9%. As to this clone: Its antigen is unknown.

Study results and limitations: ICOS+CD38+ cTfh clonality tracked population frequency, and its change tracked circulating plasmablast change. Most later recoveries of Day 7 ICOS+CD38+ clones were ICOS-CD38- cTfh.

Regarding time point: 2013-2014 season, 7 days after vaccination. Cells are cTfh (non-naive CD4+CXCR5+PD-1+), split by ICOS and CD38 into double-positive or double-negative. The starting material was CXCR5+ CD38+ circulating T follicular helper cells from blood, obtained 7 days after influenza vaccination. Subset specified: circulating Tfh, non-naive CD4+CXCR5+PD-1+ (ICOS+CD38+ or ICOS-CD38-). The clonotype originates from an adult who received the influenza vaccine.

Here the CDR3 DNA reads TGTGCCAGCAGATCCAGGACAGGCCCAGATACGCAGTATTTT. Its translation: CASRSRTGPDTQYF. The chain carries TRBV11-2 and TRBJ2-3, with 7 bases matching TRBD1. Looked up from germline, CDR1 is SGHAT and CDR2 is FQNNGV. The V and J ends lost 6 bases and 4 bases, in that order; junction bases with no gene match: 7. This CDR3 has 14 amino acids.